The 23 T cell receptor beta chains given below trace back to one sample, sequenced in a study of blood T cells in healthy people across ages. Primers used in a second PCR of roughly 6 to 12 cycles were a sample-barcoded 5' primer and a J-beta primer mix. In TCRdb, the 5' RACE reads were re-called with MiXCR into one record per CDR3 protein. The sample contains nearly 1 million distinct CDR3 sequences, 45% to 60% of which appear only once. Sequences were obtained from blood. The receptors here all came from a woman aged 55 to 70 in good health.

This rearrangement joins TRBV9 to TRBJ1-1, with D possibly TRBD1 on 5 matching bases. In germline, CDR1 is SGDLS, CDR2 YYNGEE. This CDR3 has 16 residues. With 0 bases removed from V and 5 bases from J, the gap between germline ends came to 17 bases. The CDR3 DNA follows: TGTGCCAGCAGCGTAGGAATTATAGGGGACCCTACTGAAGCTTTCTTT. This codes for CASSVGIIGDPTEAFF.

The J gene is TRBJ2-2, the V gene TRBV4-2, with 7 bases fitting TRBD2. In germline, CDR1 is LGHNA, CDR2 YNFKEQ. The length of the CDR3 is 16 residues. J was trimmed by 10 bases and V by 1 base; bases with no gene match: 12. This CDR3 reads CASSQVGMAGEVELFF. The CDR3, as DNA: TGTGCCAGCAGCCAAGTGGGTATGGCGGGAGAGGTGGAGCTGTTTTTT.

The gene calls are TRBV9 and TRBJ2-5; D is tentatively TRBD1 or TRBD2 (6 bases each). The germline V gene encodes CDR1 SGDLS and CDR2 YYNGEE. There are 16 residues in the CDR3. The V end lost 4 bases, the J end lost 2 bases, and 18 bases lay between the germline ends. The CDR3 coding sequence is TGTGCCAGCAGCCGCCGCGGAGGGGACACGCAAGAGACCCAGTACTTC. Translating it yields CASSRRGGDTQETQYF.

This clonotype was counted between two and nine times. The chain combines TRBV27 with TRBJ2-5; 7 bases match TRBD2. Germline loops: CDR1 MNHEY, CDR2 SMNVEV (reference sequence). This CDR3 is built from 12 residues. V shed 8 bases and J 5 bases; nucleotides not matched to a gene: 5. The CDR3 bases are TGTGCCAGCCGGCAGGGAGGGGAGACCCAGTACTTC. As protein: CASRQGGETQYF.

For this clonotype: One end of the junction does not line up with germline, which may come from a read error. The chain uses TRBV29-1 and TRBJ2-5; 7 bases match TRBD2. Germline V gene lookup returns CDR1 SQVTM and CDR2 ANQGSEA. The CDR3 has 14 residues. For the CDR3, the DNA is TGCAGCGTTGAAAGCGGGACCTCAACGGAGACCCGGTACTTC. Amino acids: CSVESGTSTETRYF.

The gene calls are TRBV7-2 and TRBJ2-1, with D possibly being TRBD1 or TRBD2 (5 bases each). Trimming shortened V by 0 bases and J by 4 bases, and 13 bases separated the two germline ends. The CDR3 sequence is 16 residues long. Looked up from germline, CDR1 is SGHTA and CDR2 is FQGNSA. The CDR3 loop is CASSLAIGTGYNEQFF. CDR3 nucleotide sequence: TGTGCCAGCAGCTTAGCAATCGGGACGGGGTACAATGAGCAGTTCTTC.

This sequence joins TRBV28 and TRBJ1-4; D remains ambiguous. Between the trimmed V and J ends, which lost 7 bases and 2 bases, there was a span of 20 bases. Germline V gives CDR1 MDHEN, CDR2 SYDVKM. There are 17 residues in the CDR3. DNA of the CDR3: TGTGCCAGCAACACAAGGGTAATGGTACCGACTAATGAAAAACTGTTTTTT. Translating it yields CASNTRVMVPTNEKLFF.

The chain uses TRBV3-1 and TRBJ2-1, with TRBD1 as a possible D gene (6 bases). This CDR3 region has 15 residues. The V end lost 4 bases, the J end lost 3 bases, and 13 bases lay between the germline ends. CDR1 and CDR2 (germline): LGHDT, YNNKEL (reference sequence). CDR3 nucleotides: TGTGCCAGCAGCCCTAGAAAGGACAGCTACAATGAGCAGTTCTTC. Its protein is CASSPRKDSYNEQFF.

This chain uses TRBV2 with TRBJ2-7; D unclear. V lost 0 bases and J 1 base, leaving 10 bases between the germline ends. CDR3 length: 15 residues. From germline, CDR1 is SNHLY and CDR2 FYNNEI. CDR3 DNA sequence: TGTGCCAGCAGTGAAGCACCGCGTGGGTCCTACGAGCAGTACTTC. It translates to CASSEAPRGSYEQYF.

This clonotype was found a few times. The J gene is TRBJ2-3, the V gene TRBV12-3 or TRBV12-4; D is undetermined. The CDR3 is 13 residues long. Trimming stripped 3 bases from V and 6 bases from J, with 10 bases between. This chain's CDR3 is CASSFLAWDTQYF. The CDR3 coding sequence is TGTGCCAGCAGTTTTCTTGCGTGGGATACGCAGTATTTT.

V usage is TRBV5-4 and J usage is TRBJ2-3; D not certain. Trimming left V 5 bases short and J 6 bases short, with 7 bases between. This CDR3 has 11 amino acids. Per germline, CDR1 SGHNT and CDR2 YYREEE (reference sequence). The CDR3 DNA is TGTGCCAGCAGGCATGCGGATACGCAGTATTTT. Translated, it gives CASRHADTQYF. The entire variable domain, with the rest obtained from reference TRBV5-4 and TRBJ2-3, is as follows: ETGVTQSPTHLIKTRGQQVTLRCSSQSGHNTVSWYQQALGQGPQFIFQYYREEENGRGNFPPRFSGLQFPNYSSELNVNALELDDSALYLCASRHADTQYFGPGTRLTVL.

The chain has TRBV11-2 and TRBJ2-1; tentatively, D is TRBD2 (5 bases). CDR1 and CDR2 from the germline V gene are SGHAT and FQNNGV. The CDR3 totals 16 residues. Trimming removed 5 bases from V and 8 bases from J, with 22 bases in between. CDR3 nucleotides: TGTGCCAGCAGCGCCTCTTGGCCGCGGGTTTTAGATGAGCAGTTCTTC. It encodes CASSASWPRVLDEQFF.

The chain links TRBV28 to TRBJ2-7; possibly TRBD1 for D (6 bases). Deletions cut 10 bases from V and 0 bases from J, with 13 bases between. There are 13 residues in the CDR3. Germline CDR1 reads MDHEN; CDR2 reads SYDVKM. The chain's CDR3 is CATLDRNSYEQYF. The CDR3 bases are TGTGCCACCCTGGACAGAAACTCCTACGAGCAGTACTTC.

The rearrangement joins TRBV10-3 to TRBJ2-5; the match to TRBD2 covers 7 bases. Losses at the gene ends were 9 bases for V and 11 bases for J; bases not matched to a gene: 18. The V gene's germline CDR1 is ENHRY and CDR2 SYGVKD. The CDR3 loop spans 14 amino acids. The CDR3 nucleotides read TGTGCCATGGGCGGGGGAACCCAGGGTTACAAGCAGTACTTC. Encoded protein: CAMGGGTQGYKQYF.

The rearrangement uses TRBV29-1 and TRBJ2-7; the D gene is possibly TRBD2 (5 bases). Trimming removed 4 bases from V and 0 bases from J, with 19 bases in between. The CDR3 sequence is 16 residues long. Germline-derived CDR1 and CDR2 are SQVTM and ANQGSEA. CDR3 region: CSVVPDFSASSYEQYF. The CDR3 region has the DNA TGCAGCGTTGTACCCGACTTTAGCGCGAGCTCCTACGAGCAGTACTTC.

This clonotype was counted a few times. The chain recombines TRBV29-1 with TRBJ2-1; no clear D gene. V gave up 2 bases and J gave up 8 bases, with 10 bases separating them. Germline CDR1 is SQVTM and CDR2 is ANQGSEA. The CDR3 totals 12 residues. The chain's CDR3 is CSVEFLGDEQFF. As DNA, the CDR3 is TGCAGCGTTGAATTTTTGGGTGATGAGCAGTTCTTC.

The chain couples TRBV4-3 to TRBJ2-3; TRBD1 matches 9 bases. This CDR3 spans 16 amino acids. CDR1 and CDR2 (germline): LGHNA, YSLEER. V lost 1 base to trimming and J lost 5 bases; unmatched junction nucleotides: 7. CDR3 amino acids: CASSQVTGGKGDTQYF. The CDR3 DNA follows: TGCGCCAGCAGCCAAGTTACAGGGGGCAAGGGAGATACGCAGTATTTT.

The chain is built from TRBV24-1 and TRBJ2-5, with 10 bases lining up with TRBD1. With V trimmed by 4 bases and J by 12 bases, 4 bases remained unmatched. The CDR3 is made up of 12 amino acids. CDR1 is KGHDR, CDR2 SFDVKD, per germline. In DNA form, the CDR3 reads TGTGCCACCAGTGACTCCGGGACAGGGGAGTACTTC. It encodes CATSDSGTGEYF.

The J gene is TRBJ2-5, the V gene TRBV7-2; the D gene is possibly TRBD2 (7 bases). This CDR3 has 16 residues. The germline gives CDR1 SGHTA, CDR2 FQGNSA. V was pared by 5 bases and J by 2 bases, with 18 bases between. As DNA, the CDR3 is TGTGCCAGCAGCCCACAGGGACGAGCGGGACAAGAGACCCAGTACTTC. It specifies CASSPQGRAGQETQYF.

With regard to this clonotype: It may be a read error: a sequence one base away is much more abundant. V usage is TRBV2 and J usage is TRBJ2-5, with TRBD2 matching 10 bases. CDR3 size: 11 residues. CDR1 and CDR2 (germline): SNHLY, FYNNEI. J was trimmed by 7 bases and V by 10 bases; bases with no gene match: 3. The CDR3 DNA follows: TGTGCCACCAGACTAGCGGGGACCCAGTACTTC. Translated: CATRLAGTQYF. Complete variable domain (other parts from reference TRBV2 and TRBJ2-5): EPEVTQTPSHQVTQMGQEVILRCVPISNHLYFYWYRQILGQKVEFLVSFYNNEISEKSEIFDDQFSVERPDGSNFTLKIRSTKLEDSAMYFCATRLAGTQYFGPGTRLLVL.

A single count supports this clonotype. This chain uses TRBV7-2 with TRBJ2-7; 8 positions agree with TRBD2. V trimming: 6 bases; J trimming: 3 bases; junction bases outside the gene matches: 10. This CDR3 region has 15 residues. CDR1 is SGHTA and CDR2 is FQGNSA in the germline V gene. As DNA, the CDR3 is TGTGCCAGCAGGGCCGGGGGGGGCTTCTTCTACGAGCAGTACTTC. It translates to CASRAGGGFFYEQYF. Combining the CDR3 with reference TRBV7-2 and TRBJ2-7 gives the whole variable domain GAGVSQSPSNKVTEKGKDVELRCDPISGHTALYWYRQSLGQGLEFLIYFQGNSAPDKSGLPSDRFSAERTGGSVSTLTIQRTQQEDSAVYLCASRAGGGFFYEQYFGPGTRLTVT.

The rearrangement uses TRBV12-3 or TRBV12-4 and TRBJ1-2; D remains unclear. There are 14 residues in the CDR3. Deletions cut 3 bases from V and 1 base from J, with 9 bases between. The CDR3 DNA sequence: TGTGCCAGCAGTTTCCCCCCCCTTAACTATGGCTACACCTTC. Translation gives CASSFPPLNYGYTF.

This chain uses TRBV4-3 with TRBJ1-4; D call uncertain. The germline V gene has CDR1 LGHNA and CDR2 YSLEER. Deletions cut 0 bases from V and 7 bases from J, with 18 bases between. The CDR3 length is 17 residues. The CDR3 spells CASSQDGMMSESEKLFF. CDR3 bases: TGCGCCAGCAGCCAAGATGGGATGATGTCAGAGAGTGAAAAACTGTTTTTT.